A single sample is the source of the 10 T cell receptor beta chains below, sequenced in a study of blood T cell repertoires in COVID-19. The repertoire was sequenced with immunoSEQ multiplex PCR; TCRdb's copy has only in-frame clones and lacks some. The profile shows about 360,000 clones, around 86% of them singletons. Input material: peripheral blood. The receptors derive from a human donor in a cohort sampled during active COVID-19.

V gene TRBV14 combines with J gene TRBJ1-3; D not resolved. V dropped 4 bases and J dropped 2 bases, with 12 bases sitting between them. The CDR3 has 15 amino acids. Germline V gives CDR1 SGHDN, CDR2 FVKESK. This chain's CDR3 is CASSPVTAAGNTIYF. The CDR3 DNA is TGTGCCAGCAGCCCAGTTACAGCGGCTGGAAACACCATATATTTT.

The rearrangement joins TRBV15 to TRBJ2-5; no clear D gene. The CDR3 is 15 amino acids. Trimming cost V 0 bases and J 2 bases, with 10 bases left between them. Germline loops: CDR1 LNHNV, CDR2 YYDKDF (reference sequence). CDR3 nucleotides: TGTGCCACCAGCAGAGATGGCCTCATTCAAGAGACCCAGTACTTC. This gives the protein CATSRDGLIQETQYF.

The genes are TRBV24-1 and TRBJ2-1; a possible D gene is TRBD2 (5 bases). V was pared by 3 bases and J by 4 bases, with 15 bases between. This CDR3 spans 16 amino acids. The germline V gene has CDR1 KGHDR and CDR2 SFDVKD. Here the CDR3 reads CATSDGAATKYNEQFF. DNA of the CDR3: TGTGCCACCAGTGATGGAGCGGCGACTAAATACAATGAGCAGTTCTTC.

This clone was recorded only once. V is TRBV6-5 and J is TRBJ1-2; TRBD1 agrees at 8 bases. After removal of 4 bases from V and 5 bases from J, the junction contained 6 bases not matched to a gene. CDR3 length: 14 residues. Germline CDR1 is MNHEY and CDR2 is SVGAGI. The CDR3 bases are TGTGCCAGCAGTTCCTCCGGGACAGGATATGGCTACACCTTC. As protein: CASSSSGTGYGYTF.

The V and J genes are TRBV18 and TRBJ1-6; 9 bases fit TRBD1. The CDR3 is 18 residues long. The ends lost 3 bases at V and 8 bases at J; junction bases unmatched: 14. The germline V gene encodes CDR1 KGHSH and CDR2 LQKENI. The DNA for the CDR3 is TGTGCCAGCTCACCCTTCGGGACAGGGAATAGCGTTGATTCACCCCTCCACTTT. This gives the protein CASSPFGTGNSVDSPLHF.

The V call is TRBV3-1 (or the pseudogene TRBV3-2), the J call TRBJ2-1; tentative D call: TRBD1 (5 bases). The germline CDR1 and CDR2 sequences are LGHDT and YNNKEL (reference sequence). V lost 5 bases and J lost 5, with 10 bases in between. The CDR3 has 13 amino acids. CDR3 DNA sequence: TGTGCCAGCAGCAAGACGACAGACAATGAGCAGTTCTTC. It yields the protein CASSKTTDNEQFF.

The chain couples TRBV7-2 to TRBJ2-5, with a weak D call TRBD2 (6 bases). Germline-derived CDR1 and CDR2 are SGHTA and FQGNSA. Trimming left V 5 bases short and J 5 bases short, with 18 bases between. The CDR3 sequence is 15 residues long. This chain's CDR3 is CASSVDLGGWETQYF. In DNA, the CDR3 is TGTGCCAGCAGCGTAGATTTGGGGGGATGGGAGACCCAGTACTTC. The whole variable domain, filled in from reference TRBV7-2 and TRBJ2-5, reads GAGVSQSPSNKVTEKGKDVELRCDPISGHTALYWYRQSLGQGLEFLIYFQGNSAPDKSGLPSDRFSAERTGGSVSTLTIQRTQQEDSAVYLCASSVDLGGWETQYFGPGTRLLVL.

This clone has only one observation. This chain joins TRBV18 and TRBJ2-5, with 8 nucleotides matching TRBD2. The CDR3 extends over 18 amino acids. The germline CDR1 and CDR2 sequences are KGHSH and LQKENI. Trimming took 2 bases from V and 2 from J; bases not matched to a gene: 13. The CDR3 DNA reads TGTGCCAGCTCACCAGATATAGGTGCACTAGCGGAACAAGAGACCCAGTACTTC. Translating gives CASSPDIGALAEQETQYF.

This clone was recorded a few times. V gene TRBV2 combines with J gene TRBJ1-2; a weak D match, TRBD1 (6 bases). V lost 6 bases, J lost 8 bases, and 19 bases lay in between. Germline assignment: CDR1 SNHLY and CDR2 FYNNEI. The CDR3 is made up of 14 amino acids. The CDR3 DNA reads as TGTGCCAGCAGCATCACGACAGGATTACCCGGCTACACCTTC. Protein: CASSITTGLPGYTF.

The chain recombines TRBV30 with TRBJ2-1; tentatively, D is TRBD2 (6 bases). Germline assignment: CDR1 GTSNPN and CDR2 SVGIG (reference sequence). The V end lost 5 bases, the J end lost 10 bases, and 18 bases lay between the germline ends. The length of the CDR3 is 13 residues. The CDR3 region is CAWSSGPPGEQFF. The CDR3 coding sequence is TGTGCCTGGTCCAGCGGGCCGCCGGGGGAGCAGTTCTTC.